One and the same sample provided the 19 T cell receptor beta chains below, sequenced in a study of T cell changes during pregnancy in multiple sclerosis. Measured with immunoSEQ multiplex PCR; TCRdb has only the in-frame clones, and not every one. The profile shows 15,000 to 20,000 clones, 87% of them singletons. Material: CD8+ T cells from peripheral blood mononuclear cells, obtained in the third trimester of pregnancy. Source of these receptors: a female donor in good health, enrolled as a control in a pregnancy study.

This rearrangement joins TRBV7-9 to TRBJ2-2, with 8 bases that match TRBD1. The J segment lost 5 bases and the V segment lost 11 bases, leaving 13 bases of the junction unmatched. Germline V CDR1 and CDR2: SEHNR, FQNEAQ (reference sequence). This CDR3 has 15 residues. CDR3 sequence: CAYSIDRGNTGELFF. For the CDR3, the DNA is TGTGCCTATTCTATAGACAGGGGAAATACCGGGGAGCTGTTTTTT.

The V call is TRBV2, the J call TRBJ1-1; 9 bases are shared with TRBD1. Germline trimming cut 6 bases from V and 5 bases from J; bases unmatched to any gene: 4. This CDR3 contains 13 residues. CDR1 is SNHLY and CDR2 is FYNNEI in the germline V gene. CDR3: CASRQGASTEAFF. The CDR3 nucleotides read TGTGCCAGCAGACAGGGGGCAAGTACTGAAGCTTTCTTT.

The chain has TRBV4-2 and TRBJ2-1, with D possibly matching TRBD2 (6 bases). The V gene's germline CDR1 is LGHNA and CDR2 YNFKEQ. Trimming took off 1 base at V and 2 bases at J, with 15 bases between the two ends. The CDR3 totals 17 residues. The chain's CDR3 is CASSQAGESTPYNEQFF. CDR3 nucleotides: TGTGCCAGCAGCCAAGCGGGAGAATCAACCCCCTACAATGAGCAGTTCTTC.

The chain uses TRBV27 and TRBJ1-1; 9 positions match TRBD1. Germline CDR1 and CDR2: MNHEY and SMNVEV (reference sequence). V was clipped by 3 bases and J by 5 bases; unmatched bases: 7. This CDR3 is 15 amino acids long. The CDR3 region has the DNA TGTGCCAGCAGTTTTTCGACAGGGGGGTGGACTGAAGCTTTCTTT. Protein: CASSFSTGGWTEAFF.

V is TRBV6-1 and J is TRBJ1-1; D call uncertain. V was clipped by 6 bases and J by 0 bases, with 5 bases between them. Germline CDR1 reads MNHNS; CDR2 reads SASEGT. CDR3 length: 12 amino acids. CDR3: CASRAMNTEAFF. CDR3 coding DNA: TGTGCCAGCAGGGCCATGAACACTGAAGCTTTCTTT.

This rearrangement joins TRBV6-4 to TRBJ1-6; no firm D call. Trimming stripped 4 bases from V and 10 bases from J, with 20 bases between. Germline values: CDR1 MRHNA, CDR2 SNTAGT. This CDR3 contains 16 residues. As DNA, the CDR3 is TGTGCCAGCAGTGGAGGGATGGATGGGGAAACCTCACCCCTCCACTTT. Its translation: CASSGGMDGETSPLHF.

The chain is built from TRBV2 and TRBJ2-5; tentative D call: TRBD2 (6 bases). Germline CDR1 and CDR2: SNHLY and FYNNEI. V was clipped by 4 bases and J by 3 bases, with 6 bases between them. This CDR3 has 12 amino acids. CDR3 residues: CASSAGEETQYF. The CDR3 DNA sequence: TGTGCCAGCAGTGCGGGAGAAGAGACCCAGTACTTC.

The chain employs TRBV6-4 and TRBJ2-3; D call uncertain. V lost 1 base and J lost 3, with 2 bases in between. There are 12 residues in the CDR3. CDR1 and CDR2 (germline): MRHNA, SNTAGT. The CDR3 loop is CASSDLTDTQYF. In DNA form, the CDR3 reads TGTGCCAGCAGTGACTTAACAGATACGCAGTATTTT.

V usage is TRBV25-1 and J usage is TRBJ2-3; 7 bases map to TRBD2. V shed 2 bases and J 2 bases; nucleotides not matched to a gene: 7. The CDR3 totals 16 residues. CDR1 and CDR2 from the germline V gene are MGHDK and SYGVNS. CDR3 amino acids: CASSEDSGQTTDTQYF. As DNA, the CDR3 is TGTGCCAGCAGTGAAGATAGCGGGCAGACCACAGATACGCAGTATTTT. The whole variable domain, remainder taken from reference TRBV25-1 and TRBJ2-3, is EADIYQTPRYLVIGTGKKITLECSQTMGHDKMYWYQQDPGMELHLIHYSYGVNSTEKGDLSSESTVSRIRTEHFPLTLESARPSHTSQYLCASSEDSGQTTDTQYFGPGTRLTVL.

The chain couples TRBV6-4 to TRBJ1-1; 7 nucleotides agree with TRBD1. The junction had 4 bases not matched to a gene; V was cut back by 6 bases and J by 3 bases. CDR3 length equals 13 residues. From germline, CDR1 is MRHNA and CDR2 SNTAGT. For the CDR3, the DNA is TGTGCCAGCAGGACAGGGACACACACTGAAGCTTTCTTT. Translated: CASRTGTHTEAFF.

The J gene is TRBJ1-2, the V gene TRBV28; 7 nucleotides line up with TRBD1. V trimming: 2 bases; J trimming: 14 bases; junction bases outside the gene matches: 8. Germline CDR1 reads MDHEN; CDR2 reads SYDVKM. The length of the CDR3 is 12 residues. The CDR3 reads CASSLIDRELTF. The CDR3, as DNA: TGTGCCAGCAGTTTAATCGACAGGGAGCTAACCTTC.

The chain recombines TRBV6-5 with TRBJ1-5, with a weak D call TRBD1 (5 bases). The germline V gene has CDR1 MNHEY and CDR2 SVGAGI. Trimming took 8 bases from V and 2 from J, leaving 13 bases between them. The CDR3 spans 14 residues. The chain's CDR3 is CASRRTGRNQPQHF. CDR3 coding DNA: TGTGCCAGCCGTCGTACAGGCCGCAATCAGCCCCAGCATTTT.

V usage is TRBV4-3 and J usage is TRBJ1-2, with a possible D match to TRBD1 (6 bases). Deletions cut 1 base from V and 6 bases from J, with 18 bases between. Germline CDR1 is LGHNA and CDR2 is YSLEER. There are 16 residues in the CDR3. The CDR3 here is CASSQASGTPGDGYTF. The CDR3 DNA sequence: TGCGCCAGCAGCCAAGCATCCGGGACCCCAGGGGATGGCTACACCTTC.

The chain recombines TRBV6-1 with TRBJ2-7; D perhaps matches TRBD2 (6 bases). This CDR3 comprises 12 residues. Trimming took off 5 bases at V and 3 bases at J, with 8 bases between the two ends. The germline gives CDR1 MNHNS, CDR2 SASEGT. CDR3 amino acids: CASSSSGYEQYF. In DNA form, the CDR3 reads TGTGCCAGCAGTAGTAGCGGCTACGAGCAGTACTTC.

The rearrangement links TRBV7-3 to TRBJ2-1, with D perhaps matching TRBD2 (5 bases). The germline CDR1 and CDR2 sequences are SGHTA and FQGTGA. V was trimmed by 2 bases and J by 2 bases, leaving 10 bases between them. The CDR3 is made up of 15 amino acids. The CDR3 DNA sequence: TGTGCCAGCAGCTTAGCGGGCTACGCCTACAATGAGCAGTTCTTC. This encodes CASSLAGYAYNEQFF.

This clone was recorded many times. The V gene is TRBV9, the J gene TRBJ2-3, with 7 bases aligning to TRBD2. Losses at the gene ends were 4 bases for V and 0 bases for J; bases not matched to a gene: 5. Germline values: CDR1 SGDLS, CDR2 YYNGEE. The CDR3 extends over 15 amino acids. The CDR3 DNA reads TGTGCCAGCAGCCCGAGGGAGGGCAGCACAGATACGCAGTATTTT. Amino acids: CASSPREGSTDTQYF.

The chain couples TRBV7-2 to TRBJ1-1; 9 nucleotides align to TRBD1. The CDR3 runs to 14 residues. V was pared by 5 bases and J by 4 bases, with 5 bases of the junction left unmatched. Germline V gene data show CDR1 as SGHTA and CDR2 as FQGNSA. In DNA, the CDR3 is TGTGCCAGCAGCCCAACAGGGGGCGGCACTGAAGCTTTCTTT. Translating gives CASSPTGGGTEAFF.

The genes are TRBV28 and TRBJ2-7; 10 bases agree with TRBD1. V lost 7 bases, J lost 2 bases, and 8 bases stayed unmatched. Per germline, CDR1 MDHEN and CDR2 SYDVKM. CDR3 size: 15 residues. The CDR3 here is CASKVGTGEAYEQYF. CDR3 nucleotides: TGTGCCAGCAAGGTCGGGACAGGGGAGGCCTACGAGCAGTACTTC.

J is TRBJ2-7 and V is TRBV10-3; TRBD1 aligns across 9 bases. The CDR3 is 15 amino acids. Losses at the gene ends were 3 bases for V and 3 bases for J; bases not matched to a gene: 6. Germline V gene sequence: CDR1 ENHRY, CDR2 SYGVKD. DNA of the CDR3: TGTGCCATCAGTGAAACCGGGACAGGGAGCTACGAGCAGTACTTC. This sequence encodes CAISETGTGSYEQYF.